Below are 27 T cell receptor beta chains sequenced from a single sample in a study of T cell responses to AZD1222 COVID-19 vaccine. TCRdb keeps only in-frame clones here, not all; method: immunoSEQ multiplex PCR. The data show roughly 150,000 clones, around nine tenths seen once. The sequences come from peripheral blood, collected on day 0 of AZD1222 vaccination. Every receptor here comes from an adult in good health.

This chain joins TRBV6-5 and TRBJ1-1; no firm D call. Trimming stripped 6 bases from V and 1 base from J, with 9 bases between. CDR1 and CDR2 from the germline V gene are MNHEY and SVGAGI. This CDR3 has 13 residues. In DNA form, the CDR3 reads TGTGCCAGCAGCGACGACGGGAACACTGAAGCTTTCTTT. Protein sequence: CASSDDGNTEAFF.

The chain recombines TRBV27 with TRBJ2-1; D remains ambiguous. Germline V gives CDR1 MNHEY, CDR2 SMNVEV (reference sequence). Trimming pared 8 bases from V and 5 bases from J, leaving 22 bases between. This CDR3 comprises 16 residues. Here the CDR3 reads CASSTIIQNPNNEQFF. In DNA form, the CDR3 reads TGTGCCAGCTCGACAATTATCCAAAACCCAAACAATGAGCAGTTCTTC.

This clone came up once. The chain links TRBV27 to TRBJ2-3; 10 nucleotides align to TRBD2. The germline CDR1 and CDR2 sequences are MNHEY and SMNVEV (reference sequence). The CDR3 extends over 15 amino acids. V shed 6 bases, J shed 1 base, and the junction held 4 bases outside the gene matches. This chain's CDR3 is CASSRGLAGTDTQYF. The DNA for the CDR3 is TGTGCCAGCAGCCGCGGACTAGCGGGCACAGATACGCAGTATTTT.

The rearrangement joins TRBV15 to TRBJ1-1, with 7 bases aligning to TRBD1. Germline CDR1 reads LNHNV; CDR2 reads YYDKDF (reference sequence). The CDR3 extends over 16 amino acids. Losses at the gene ends were 0 bases for V and 0 bases for J; bases not matched to a gene: 4. The CDR3 reads CATSRDRDRLNTEAFF. For the CDR3, the DNA is TGTGCCACCAGCAGAGACCGGGACAGATTGAACACTGAAGCTTTCTTT.

The rearrangement links TRBV19 to TRBJ2-3; maybe TRBD1 (6 bases). Deletions cut 6 bases from V and 5 bases from J, with 15 bases between. CDR1 is LNHDA and CDR2 is SQIVND in the germline V gene (reference sequence). CDR3 length: 14 residues. CDR3 protein: CASSQGQHIDTQYF. Here the CDR3 DNA reads TGTGCCAGTAGCCAAGGACAGCACATAGATACGCAGTATTTT.

This chain joins TRBV3-1 (or the pseudogene TRBV3-2) and TRBJ2-2; D is perhaps TRBD1 (6 bases). Looked up from germline, CDR1 is LGHDT and CDR2 is YNNKEL (reference sequence). Trimming left V 2 bases short and J 6 bases short, with 10 bases between. The CDR3 has 14 residues. In DNA form, the CDR3 reads TGTGCCAGCAGCCAAACCGGACAGTCCGGGGAGCTGTTTTTT. Its protein product is CASSQTGQSGELFF.

The V and J genes are TRBV2 and TRBJ2-1; TRBD2 agrees at 13 bases. V lost 6 bases, J lost 7 bases, and 6 bases stayed unmatched. The CDR3 length is 15 residues. The germline V gene encodes CDR1 SNHLY and CDR2 FYNNEI. Here the CDR3 reads CASRLLAGGGNEQFF. The CDR3 DNA follows: TGTGCCAGCAGACTACTAGCGGGAGGGGGGAATGAGCAGTTCTTC. Full variable domain (missing parts from reference TRBV2 and TRBJ2-1): EPEVTQTPSHQVTQMGQEVILRCVPISNHLYFYWYRQILGQKVEFLVSFYNNEISEKSEIFDDQFSVERPDGSNFTLKIRSTKLEDSAMYFCASRLLAGGGNEQFFGPGTRLTVL.

This clone was found a few times. The rearrangement joins TRBV7-9 to TRBJ2-1; 8 nucleotides match TRBD1. Germline V gene sequence: CDR1 SEHNR, CDR2 FQNEAQ (reference sequence). After removal of 5 bases from V and 6 bases from J, the junction contained 12 bases not matched to a gene. CDR3 length equals 16 residues. In DNA form, the CDR3 reads TGTGCCAGCAGCCGGAAATTTGGTGGACAGGGCAATGAGCAGTTCTTC. This sequence encodes CASSRKFGGQGNEQFF.

The chain links TRBV9 to TRBJ1-2; a weak D match, TRBD1 (5 bases). Germline CDR1 reads SGDLS; CDR2 reads YYNGEE. The germline V and J ends were trimmed by 4 bases and 1 base, with 17 bases remaining between them. The CDR3 has 16 residues. The CDR3 region has the DNA TGTGCCAGCAGCCCAGGCTTAAGGGACCTTAACTATGGCTACACCTTC. It specifies CASSPGLRDLNYGYTF.

This clone came up a few times. This rearrangement joins TRBV19 to TRBJ1-1; 8 nucleotides agree with TRBD1. CDR3 length equals 16 residues. Germline V gene data show CDR1 as LNHDA and CDR2 as SQIVND (reference sequence). The trim removed 6 bases at V and 4 bases at J, leaving 13 bases unmatched. Here the CDR3 DNA reads TGTGCCAGTAGATCGTGGGGCAGGGGGCGAGCCACTGAAGCTTTCTTT. Its translation is CASRSWGRGRATEAFF.

This clone appeared a single time. This chain joins TRBV6-2 or TRBV6-3 and TRBJ2-7; 8 bases align to TRBD2. V shed 2 bases and J 6 bases; nucleotides not matched to a gene: 12. Germline CDR1 is MNHEY and CDR2 is SVGEGT. CDR3 length equals 16 residues. CDR3 DNA: TGTGCCAGCAGTTACAGCTCCGGGACTAGTTCCCGCGAGCAGTACTTC. Its protein product is CASSYSSGTSSREQYF.

J is TRBJ2-3 and V is TRBV4-2, with D possibly matching TRBD2 (5 bases). Germline values: CDR1 LGHNA, CDR2 YNFKEQ. The V end was cut by 1 base, the J end by 2 bases, with 10 bases between. This CDR3 region has 15 residues. In DNA, the CDR3 is TGTGCCAGCAGCCAAGTAGCCGGGATCACAGATACGCAGTATTTT. It encodes CASSQVAGITDTQYF.

V usage is TRBV4-2 and J usage is TRBJ2-5; 8 bases are a match to TRBD2. Germline lookup yields CDR1 LGHNA and CDR2 YNFKEQ. The length of the CDR3 is 17 residues. The trim removed 1 base at V and 4 bases at J, leaving 11 bases unmatched. The CDR3 DNA reads as TGTGCCAGCAGCCAAGTGGGGAGCGGGAGTGCACGAGAGACCCAGTACTTC. Translated, it gives CASSQVGSGSARETQYF.

V usage is TRBV19 and J usage is TRBJ2-1, with TRBD2 identical over 11 bases. Germline CDR1 and CDR2: LNHDA and SQIVND (reference sequence). J lost 7 bases, V lost 3 bases, and 8 bases had no gene match. The CDR3 loop spans 16 amino acids. This chain's CDR3 is CASSIITSGSSNEQFF. CDR3 coding DNA: TGTGCCAGTAGTATTATCACTAGCGGGAGTTCAAATGAGCAGTTCTTC.

The V and J genes are TRBV9 and TRBJ2-1, with 9 bases identical to TRBD2. V lost 0 bases to trimming and J lost 7 bases; unmatched junction nucleotides: 5. CDR3 size: 15 residues. Germline CDR1 and CDR2: SGDLS and YYNGEE. CDR3 loop: CASSVGLAGENEQFF. Here the CDR3 DNA reads TGTGCCAGCAGCGTAGGGTTAGCGGGAGAAAATGAGCAGTTCTTC.

This clone was observed a single time. The V and J genes are TRBV19 and TRBJ2-1, with unresolved D. From germline, CDR1 is LNHDA and CDR2 SQIVND (reference sequence). This CDR3 has 12 residues. With 6 bases removed from V and 1 base from J, the gap between germline ends came to 4 bases. Here the CDR3 reads CASRRSYNEQFF. The CDR3 nucleotides read TGTGCCAGTAGGCGGTCCTACAATGAGCAGTTCTTC.

The CDR3 is CASRSKQSSYNEQFF. The CDR3 DNA sequence: TGTGCCAGCAGAAGTAAGCAGAGCTCCTACAATGAGCAGTTCTTC. The V and J genes are TRBV28 and TRBJ2-1; D not certain. Germline lookup yields CDR1 MDHEN and CDR2 SYDVKM. Trimming removed 6 bases at V and 0 bases at J, with 12 bases between. The CDR3 sequence is 15 residues long.

The V and J genes are TRBV24-1 and TRBJ2-3, with D maybe TRBD1 (6 bases). Germline V gene data show CDR1 as KGHDR and CDR2 as SFDVKD. This CDR3 contains 13 residues. Trimming stripped 9 bases from V and 0 bases from J, with 9 bases between. The CDR3 sequence: CATSGHSTDTQYF. The CDR3 DNA is TGTGCCACCTCGGGACACAGCACAGATACGCAGTATTTT.

The genes are TRBV3-1 (or the pseudogene TRBV3-2) and TRBJ2-1; D is undetermined. V shed 1 base and J shed 3 bases, with 7 bases lying between them. Germline assignment: CDR1 LGHDT and CDR2 YNNKEL (reference sequence). This CDR3 is 14 amino acids long. DNA of the CDR3: TGTGCCAGCAGCCAAGGGGCCGACTACAATGAGCAGTTCTTC. This encodes CASSQGADYNEQFF.

This CDR3 reads CASSLTGQHYNEQFF. In nucleotides, the CDR3 is TGTGCCAGCAGCTTGACCGGACAGCACTACAATGAGCAGTTCTTC. The chain is built from TRBV11-2 and TRBJ2-1, with TRBD1 as a possible D gene (6 bases). The CDR3 has 15 amino acids. V was cut by 3 bases and J by 3 bases, with 12 bases left in between. Germline V gene data show CDR1 as SGHAT and CDR2 as FQNNGV. Based on the CDR3 plus reference TRBV11-2 and TRBJ2-1, the full variable domain is EAGVAQSPRYKIIEKRQSVAFWCNPISGHATLYWYQQILGQGPKLLIQFQNNGVVDDSQLPKDRFSAERLKGVDSTLKIQPAKLEDSAVYLCASSLTGQHYNEQFFGPGTRLTVL.

The chain carries TRBV28 and TRBJ2-7; weak D call: TRBD1 (6 bases). The CDR3 length is 14 residues. The germline CDR1 and CDR2 sequences are MDHEN and SYDVKM. Trimming left V 6 bases short and J 0 bases short, with 12 bases between. CDR3 nucleotides: TGTGCCAGCAGCGACGACAGGAGCTCCTACGAGCAGTACTTC. It is translated as CASSDDRSSYEQYF.

The chain has TRBV29-1 and TRBJ2-1; a possible D gene is TRBD1 (6 bases). Germline V gene sequence: CDR1 SQVTM, CDR2 ANQGSEA. V was shortened by 3 bases and J by 8 bases, with 17 bases between the two germline ends. The CDR3 has 14 amino acids. The CDR3 spells CSVDMGVGADEQFF. In DNA form, the CDR3 reads TGCAGCGTTGATATGGGAGTGGGGGCCGATGAGCAGTTCTTC.

The V gene is TRBV4-3, the J gene TRBJ2-2; 9 bases align to TRBD2. The V segment lost 0 bases and the J segment 5 bases; nucleotides outside the gene matches: 4. Per germline, CDR1 LGHNA and CDR2 YSLEER. This CDR3 is built from 16 residues. As DNA, the CDR3 is TGCGCCAGCAGCCAAGATCTGACTAGCGGAACCGGGGAGCTGTTTTTT. This gives the protein CASSQDLTSGTGELFF.

The V and J genes are TRBV6-1 and TRBJ1-6, with 7 nucleotides matching TRBD1. The CDR3 has 16 residues. Germline loops: CDR1 MNHNS, CDR2 SASEGT. V lost 0 bases to trimming and J lost 7 bases; unmatched junction nucleotides: 6. This CDR3 is CASSEAHRGRNSPLHF. The CDR3 nucleotides are TGTGCCAGCAGTGAAGCGCACAGGGGAAGGAATTCACCCCTCCACTTT.

The V gene is TRBV9, the J gene TRBJ2-5; TRBD1 might be the D (6 bases). CDR1 and CDR2 (germline): SGDLS, YYNGEE. This CDR3 is 16 amino acids long. Trimming shortened V by 4 bases and J by 5 bases, and 21 bases separated the two germline ends. CDR3 DNA: TGTGCCAGCAGCCCCCAGCCGCCAGGGGTTCGCGAGACCCAGTACTTC. Its protein product is CASSPQPPGVRETQYF. Variable domain in full (rest from reference TRBV9 and TRBJ2-5): DSGVTQTPKHLITATGQRVTLRCSPRSGDLSVYWYQQSLDQGLQFLIQYYNGEERAKGNILERFSAQQFPDLHSELNLSSLELGDSALYFCASSPQPPGVRETQYFGPGTRLLVL.

In this sample, this clone turned up once. The chain joins TRBV18 to TRBJ2-2; either TRBD1 or TRBD2 may supply D (5 bases each). Germline V gene lookup returns CDR1 KGHSH and CDR2 LQKENI. CDR3 size: 17 residues. Trimming removed 5 bases at V and 1 base at J, with 17 bases between. The CDR3 DNA is TGTGCCAGCTCATCGACCAGGGAGATCGTGAACACCGGGGAGCTGTTTTTT. Its translation is CASSSTREIVNTGELFF.

The J gene is TRBJ2-1, the V gene TRBV19; 10 nucleotides line up with TRBD1. The CDR3 runs to 16 residues. Germline trimming cut 5 bases from V and 6 bases from J; bases unmatched to any gene: 10. CDR1 is LNHDA, CDR2 SQIVND, per germline (reference sequence). Here the CDR3 reads CASSSGRTGGPNEQFF. Written as DNA, the CDR3 is TGTGCCAGTAGTTCCGGCCGGACAGGGGGGCCCAATGAGCAGTTCTTC.